Described below is a single TCR beta chain sequence and its context. The target antigen is unknown. Being one base from a much bigger clone, this may be a read error. V lost 5 bases and J 0 bases, leaving 8 bases between the germline ends. The V gene's germline CDR1 is SNHLY and CDR2 FYNNEI. This CDR3 is built from 14 residues. The data derive from a study of T cell repertoires in cytomegalovirus infection. TCRdb ran MiXCR on the reads and lists one entry per CDR3 protein. Here the sample spans a few hundred thousand distinct CDR3 sequences, around 20% being singletons. The chain carries TRBV2 and TRBJ1-3; weak D call: TRBD1 (5 bases). Sequencing was performed on cultured PBMCs, taken from culture after CMV antigen stimulation. The sequence was collected from a human donor in good health (CMV status not recorded). Some clones in this sample may be carry-over from other donors' samples. The DNA for the CDR3 is TGTGCCAGCAGTCGACAGCTCTCTGGAAACACCATATATTTT. It specifies CASSRQLSGNTIYF.